This passage covers 25 T cell receptor beta chains from one sample sequenced in a study of T cell responses to AZD1222 COVID-19 vaccine (dated by TCRdb to about 2021). What the time point label conveys for this sample: about 28 days (+/-7) after the second vaccine dose. The library was built by means of the immunoSEQ multiplex PCR assay. Drawn from immuneACCESS, this table holds only the in-frame rearrangements with V and J called that TCRdb kept. Clones are partly lost; checked studies trace under half to an unresolved V gene and leave the rest unexplained. Recorded for this sample are approximately 80,000 clones; 70% to 90% of them occurred a single time. The top ten constitute about 3% of the sample. The sequencing here drew on peripheral blood, taken 28 days after the second AZD1222 dose. The source is an adult who received the AZD1222 COVID-19 vaccine.

The chain links TRBV6-5 to TRBJ1-2, with 9 bases aligning to TRBD1. V lost 4 bases, J lost 11 bases, and 5 bases stayed unmatched. The CDR3 spans 12 residues. Germline CDR1 reads MNHEY; CDR2 reads SVGAGI. This chain's CDR3 is CASSSQGQGYTF. The DNA for the CDR3 is TGTGCCAGCAGTTCCCAGGGACAGGGATACACCTTC.

V usage is TRBV6-2 or TRBV6-3 and J usage is TRBJ1-2, with D unclear. V lost 2 bases and J 4 bases, leaving 20 bases between the germline ends. The CDR3 has 17 amino acids. In germline, CDR1 is MNHEY, CDR2 SVGEGT. The CDR3: CASSYPPLDRGAYGYTF. The CDR3 DNA sequence: TGTGCCAGCAGTTACCCTCCGTTGGACCGCGGCGCCTATGGCTACACCTTC.

The chain is built from TRBV7-2 and TRBJ2-1; D ambiguous. With 5 bases removed from V and 9 bases from J, the gap between germline ends came to 14 bases. The CDR3 has 13 residues. Germline CDR1 SGHTA, CDR2 FQGNSA. CDR3 protein: CASSESSLPEQFF. The CDR3 nucleotides read TGTGCCAGCAGCGAATCTTCGCTTCCTGAGCAGTTCTTC. The whole variable domain, filled in from reference TRBV7-2 and TRBJ2-1, reads GAGVSQSPSNKVTEKGKDVELRCDPISGHTALYWYRQSLGQGLEFLIYFQGNSAPDKSGLPSDRFSAERTGGSVSTLTIQRTQQEDSAVYLCASSESSLPEQFFGPGTRLTVL.

J is TRBJ1-2 and V is TRBV29-1; tentatively, D is TRBD1 (5 bases). This CDR3 comprises 13 residues. The germline CDR1 and CDR2 sequences are SQVTM and ANQGSEA. Trimming took off 7 bases at V and 5 bases at J, with 17 bases between the two ends. CDR3 region: CSGTAGTDYGYTF. CDR3 DNA: TGCAGCGGCACGGCCGGGACGGATTATGGCTACACCTTC. The whole variable domain, filled in from reference TRBV29-1 and TRBJ1-2, reads SAVISQKPSRDICQRGTSLTIQCQVDSQVTMMFWYRQQPGQSLTLIATANQGSEATYESGFVIDKFPISRPNLTFSTLTVSNMSPEDSSIYLCSGTAGTDYGYTFGSGTRLTVV.

This chain links TRBV11-2 with TRBJ1-2, with TRBD1 identical over 8 bases. This CDR3 comprises 15 residues. With V trimmed by 4 bases and J by 4 bases, 8 bases remained unmatched. Germline V lookup: CDR1 SGHAT, CDR2 FQNNGV. The CDR3 reads CASSSGQGGSYGYTF. In nucleotides, the CDR3 is TGTGCCAGCAGCTCCGGACAGGGAGGTAGCTATGGCTACACCTTC.

The chain recombines TRBV27 with TRBJ1-1; no clear D. Germline lookup yields CDR1 MNHEY and CDR2 SMNVEV (reference sequence). V lost 0 bases to trimming and J lost 0 bases, with 5 bases between them. This CDR3 is 14 amino acids long. CDR3 nucleotide sequence: TGTGCCAGCAGTTTATCACTGTTGAACACTGAAGCTTTCTTT. Protein sequence: CASSLSLLNTEAFF.

This chain connects TRBV10-3 to TRBJ2-2; D is perhaps TRBD1 or TRBD2 (5 bases each). This CDR3 comprises 14 residues. CDR1 is ENHRY and CDR2 is SYGVKD in the germline V gene. V was shortened by 6 bases and J by 8 bases, with 16 bases between the two germline ends. This CDR3 is CAISPGTPRGELFF. The CDR3 DNA sequence: TGTGCCATCAGCCCCGGGACCCCAAGGGGGGAGCTGTTTTTT.

J is TRBJ2-7 and V is TRBV7-8; 9 nucleotides align to TRBD2. Per the germline V gene, CDR1 is SGHVS and CDR2 is FQNEAQ. CDR3 length: 15 amino acids. With V trimmed by 0 bases and J by 3 bases, 3 bases remained unmatched. The CDR3 region is CASSLATSGYYEQYF. The CDR3 region has the DNA TGTGCCAGCAGCTTAGCGACTAGCGGTTACTACGAGCAGTACTTC.

This clone has just one count. CDR3 in DNA: TGTGCCAGCAGCTTGGAGGGGATTAGCAATCAGCCCCAGCATTTT. The encoded protein is CASSLEGISNQPQHF. V usage is TRBV5-5 and J usage is TRBJ1-5, with D possibly TRBD1 on 5 matching bases. CDR1 is SGHKS, CDR2 YYEKEE, per germline (reference sequence). Trimming shortened V by 0 bases and J by 0 bases, and 7 bases separated the two germline ends. The CDR3 spans 15 residues.

V is TRBV28 and J is TRBJ1-2; a possible D gene is TRBD1 (5 bases). CDR3 size: 12 residues. V shed 2 bases and J shed 6 bases, with 7 bases lying between them. The germline gives CDR1 MDHEN, CDR2 SYDVKM. The chain's CDR3 is CASSLKGDGYTF. In DNA form, the CDR3 reads TGTGCCAGCAGTTTAAAAGGGGATGGCTACACCTTC.

This clone was detected only once. This sequence joins TRBV20-1 and TRBJ2-7; D is unresolved. The CDR3 runs 11 residues. The germline CDR1 and CDR2 sequences are DFQATT and SNEGSKA (reference sequence). V lost 5 bases to trimming and J lost 7 bases, with 12 bases between them. CDR3 in amino acids: CSAPTRWEQYF. In nucleotides, the CDR3 is TGCAGTGCTCCGACCCGCTGGGAGCAGTACTTC.

This chain links TRBV5-1 with TRBJ2-7; tentative D call: TRBD1 (5 bases). The CDR3 has 13 amino acids. With 1 base removed from V and 4 bases from J, the gap between germline ends came to 9 bases. From germline, CDR1 is SGHRS and CDR2 YFSETQ. The CDR3 sequence is CASSLSGLYEQYF. The CDR3 DNA reads as TGCGCCAGCAGCTTGTCAGGGTTATACGAGCAGTACTTC.

The chain couples TRBV5-4 to TRBJ1-2, with D possibly being TRBD1 (5 bases). CDR1 is SGHNT, CDR2 YYREEE, per germline (reference sequence). This CDR3 comprises 12 residues. V lost 0 bases and J 8 bases, leaving 8 bases between the germline ends. The CDR3 DNA is TGTGCCAGCAGCTTGGTCCAGGGAGGCTACACCTTC. Protein: CASSLVQGGYTF.

The chain couples TRBV28 to TRBJ1-2; D may be TRBD1 (6 bases). CDR1 is MDHEN, CDR2 SYDVKM, per germline. V was trimmed by 6 bases and J by 3 bases, leaving 14 bases between them. The CDR3 has 14 amino acids. The CDR3 reads CASRPPGGHYGYTF. The CDR3 DNA follows: TGTGCCAGCAGGCCCCCGGGGGGCCACTATGGCTACACCTTC.

This clone was seen a handful of times. The chain is built from TRBV27 and TRBJ1-4; 7 positions match TRBD1. The CDR3 loop spans 15 amino acids. CDR1 is MNHEY and CDR2 is SMNVEV in the germline V gene (reference sequence). The J segment lost 10 bases and the V segment lost 5 bases, leaving 13 bases of the junction unmatched. CDR3: CASSPTGTVRRKLFF. The DNA for the CDR3 is TGTGCCAGCAGTCCCACCGGGACAGTGAGAAGAAAACTGTTTTTT.

This clone was detected once. The chain couples TRBV6-5 to TRBJ1-1; possible D gene TRBD1, 5 bases. Trimming removed 6 bases at V and 0 bases at J, with 14 bases between. The CDR3 sequence is 15 residues long. The germline CDR1 and CDR2 sequences are MNHEY and SVGAGI. CDR3 region: CASSLEGQVNTEAFF. The CDR3 nucleotides are TGTGCCAGCAGCTTGGAGGGGCAGGTGAACACTGAAGCTTTCTTT.

The chain couples TRBV29-1 to TRBJ2-7, with a tentative D call TRBD2 (5 bases). The germline V gene has CDR1 SQVTM and CDR2 ANQGSEA. This CDR3 comprises 11 residues. Trimming cost V 4 bases and J 3 bases, with 7 bases left between them. This chain's CDR3 is CSVVRGYEQYF. CDR3 bases: TGCAGCGTTGTTCGGGGCTACGAGCAGTACTTC.

This clone was detected a few times. The chain is built from TRBV7-2 and TRBJ1-5, with a possible D match to TRBD1 (6 bases). The germline V gene encodes CDR1 SGHTA and CDR2 FQGNSA. The CDR3 has 15 residues. The V gene lost 5 bases and the J gene lost 5 bases, with 16 bases spanning the gap. CDR3 nucleotide sequence: TGTGCCAGCAGCCCGGTACAGGGACTTGATCAGCCCCAGCATTTT. This sequence encodes CASSPVQGLDQPQHF.

V and J are TRBV21-1 and TRBJ1-5; the table's D call TRBD1 went unverified against the DNA. TRBV21-1 is flagged as a pseudogene. The CDR3 sequence is 19 residues long. CDR3 nucleotide sequence: TGTGCCAGCAGCAAAGCACCCTTACGGCTACAGGGGGTCAATCAGCCCCAGCATTTT. Its translation: CASSKAPLRLQGVNQPQHF.

The chain employs TRBV7-2 and TRBJ2-1; D not certain. The germline gives CDR1 SGHTA, CDR2 FQGNSA. The CDR3 is 14 residues long. Trimming shortened V by 2 bases and J by 5 bases, and 10 bases separated the two germline ends. The CDR3 DNA reads as TGTGCCAGCAGCTTAAGGCTGGCGAACAATGAGCAGTTCTTC. Its translation is CASSLRLANNEQFF.

V gene TRBV5-5 combines with J gene TRBJ1-5; a weak D match, TRBD1 (6 bases). Trimming removed 1 base from V and 3 bases from J, with 14 bases in between. Germline V gene sequence: CDR1 SGHKS, CDR2 YYEKEE (reference sequence). The CDR3 totals 16 residues. The CDR3 region is CASSLTGALPNQPQHF. CDR3 nucleotides: TGTGCCAGCAGCTTGACGGGGGCGCTACCCAATCAGCCCCAGCATTTT.

This clone was recorded once. The CDR3 DNA follows: TGCGCCAGCAGCCCCTCTCAAAGGGAGAATGAAAAACTGTTTTTT. It specifies CASSPSQRENEKLFF. The chain recombines TRBV4-1 with TRBJ1-4; no clear D. In germline, CDR1 is MGHRA, CDR2 YSYEKL. V dropped 4 bases and J dropped 5 bases, with 14 bases sitting between them. The CDR3 is made up of 15 amino acids.

This chain uses TRBV5-4 with TRBJ1-4; 8 nucleotides match TRBD1. From germline, CDR1 is SGHNT and CDR2 YYREEE (reference sequence). After removal of 0 bases from V and 3 bases from J, the junction contained 1 base not matched to a gene. The CDR3 loop spans 15 amino acids. The CDR3 DNA follows: TGTGCCAGCAGCTTGGACAGGGGGGCTAATGAAAAACTGTTTTTT. Amino acid sequence: CASSLDRGANEKLFF.

This clone was seen once. V gene TRBV19 combines with J gene TRBJ2-5; D is ambiguous. Trimming pared 4 bases from V and 0 bases from J, leaving 3 bases between. In germline, CDR1 is LNHDA, CDR2 SQIVND (reference sequence). The CDR3 sequence is 12 residues long. CDR3 DNA: TGTGCCAGTAGTACTAACCAAGAGACCCAGTACTTC. Its translation is CASSTNQETQYF.

In this sample, this clone turned up once. V gene TRBV7-6 combines with J gene TRBJ1-2; TRBD1 aligns across 8 bases. The CDR3 is 13 residues long. Germline lookup yields CDR1 SGHVS and CDR2 FNYEAQ. Germline trimming cut 1 base from V and 8 bases from J; bases unmatched to any gene: 3. The CDR3: CASSLGTGIGYTF. The CDR3 DNA reads TGTGCCAGCAGCTTAGGGACAGGGATCGGCTACACCTTC. Variable domain in full (rest from reference TRBV7-6 and TRBJ1-2): GAGVSQSPRYKVTKRGQDVALRCDPISGHVSLYWYRQALGQGPEFLTYFNYEAQQDKSGLPNDRFSAERPEGSISTLTIQRTEQRDSAMYRCASSLGTGIGYTFGSGTRLTVV.